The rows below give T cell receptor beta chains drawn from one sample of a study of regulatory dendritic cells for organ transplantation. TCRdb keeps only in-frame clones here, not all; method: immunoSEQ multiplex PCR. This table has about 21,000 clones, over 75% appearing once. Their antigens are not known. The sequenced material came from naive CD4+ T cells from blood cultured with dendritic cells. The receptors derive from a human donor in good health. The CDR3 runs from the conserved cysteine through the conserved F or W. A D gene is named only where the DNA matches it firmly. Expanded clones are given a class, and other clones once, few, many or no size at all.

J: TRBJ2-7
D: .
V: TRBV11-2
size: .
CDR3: CASSLSRAQQYF
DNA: TGTGCCAGCAGCTTATCGAGGGCGCAGCAGTACTTC

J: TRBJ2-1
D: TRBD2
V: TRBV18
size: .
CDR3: CASSPPGGRTGYNEQFF
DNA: TGTGCCAGCTCACCACCAGGCGGGAGGACGGGCTACAATGAGCAGTTCTTC

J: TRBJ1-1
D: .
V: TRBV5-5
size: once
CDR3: CASSLVPGVVGTEAFF
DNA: TGTGCCAGCAGCTTGGTCCCCGGGGTGGTGGGAACTGAAGCTTTCTTT

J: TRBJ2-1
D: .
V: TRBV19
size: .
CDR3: CASSGSGNEQFF
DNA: TGTGCCAGTAGTGGGAGCGGCAATGAGCAGTTCTTC

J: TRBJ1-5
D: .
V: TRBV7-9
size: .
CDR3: CASSSSWGTSVSQPQHF
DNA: TGTGCCAGCAGCTCCTCCTGGGGGACGTCCGTCAGTCAGCCCCAGCATTTT

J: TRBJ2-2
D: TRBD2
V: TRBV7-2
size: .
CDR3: CASSSRLAGGPYAGELFF
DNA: TGTGCCAGCAGCTCTCGACTAGCGGGGGGGCCTTATGCCGGGGAGCTGTTTTTT

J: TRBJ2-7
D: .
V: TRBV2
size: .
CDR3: CASSEWGEQYF
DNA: TGTGCCAGCAGTGAATGGGGAGAGCAGTACTTC

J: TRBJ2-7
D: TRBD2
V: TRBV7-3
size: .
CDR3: CASSVTGTSGAYEQYF
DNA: TGTGCCAGCAGCGTTACCGGGACTAGCGGAGCCTACGAGCAGTACTTC

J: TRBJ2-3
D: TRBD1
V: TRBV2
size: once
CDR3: CASSPTGKDTQYF
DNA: TGTGCCAGCAGCCCGACAGGGAAAGATACGCAGTATTTT

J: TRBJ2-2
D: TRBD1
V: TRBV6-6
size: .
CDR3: CASSPGGTGELFF
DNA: TGTGCCAGCAGTCCAGGGGGCACCGGGGAGCTGTTTTTT

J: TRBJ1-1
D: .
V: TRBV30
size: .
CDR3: CAWSPGLANTEAFF
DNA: TGTGCCTGGAGCCCCGGACTAGCAAACACTGAAGCTTTCTTT

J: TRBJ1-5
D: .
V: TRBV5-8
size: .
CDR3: CASSSPSGLTGFRQPQHF
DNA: TGTGCCAGCAGCTCGCCATCGGGCCTCACAGGGTTCAGGCAGCCCCAGCATTTT

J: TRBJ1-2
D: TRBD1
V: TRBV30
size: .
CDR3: CAWSPDREDYGYTF
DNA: TGTGCCTGGAGTCCAGACAGGGAAGACTATGGCTACACCTTC

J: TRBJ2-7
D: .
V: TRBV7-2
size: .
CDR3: CASSFRGNYLSSYEQYF
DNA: TGTGCCAGCAGCTTTAGAGGAAACTACCTTAGCTCCTACGAGCAGTACTTC

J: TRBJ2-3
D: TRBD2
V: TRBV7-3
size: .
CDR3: CASSAGTSVTRGQYF
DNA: TGTGCCAGCAGCGCCGGGACTAGCGTCACCCGGGGGCAGTATTTT

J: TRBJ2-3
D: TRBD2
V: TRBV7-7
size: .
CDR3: CASSLSSGRFGDTQYF
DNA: TGTGCTAGCAGCTTAAGTAGCGGGAGATTCGGGGATACGCAGTATTTT

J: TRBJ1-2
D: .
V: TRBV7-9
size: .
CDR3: CASSLGRKTDYGYTF
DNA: TGTGCCAGCAGCTTAGGCAGGAAAACCGACTATGGCTACACCTTC

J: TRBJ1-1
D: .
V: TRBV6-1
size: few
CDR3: CASSVHSSRVLTEAFF
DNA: TGTGCCAGCAGTGTTCATTCGTCGCGAGTTCTCACTGAAGCTTTCTTT

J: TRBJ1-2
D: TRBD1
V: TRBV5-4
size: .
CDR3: CASSSKGGGGYGYTF
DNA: TGTGCCAGCAGCTCGAAGGGAGGGGGCGGGTATGGCTACACCTTC

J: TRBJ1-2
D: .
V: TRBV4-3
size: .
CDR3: CASSQKTGPYGYTF
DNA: TGCGCCAGCAGCCAGAAGACTGGGCCCTATGGCTACACCTTC

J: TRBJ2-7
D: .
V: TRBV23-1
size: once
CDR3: CASSQCEEWGYEQYF
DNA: TGCGCCAGCAGTCAATGTGAAGAGTGGGGCTACGAGCAGTACTTC

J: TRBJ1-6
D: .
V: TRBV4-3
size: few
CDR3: CASSLHISLQGPRNSPLHF
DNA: TGCGCCAGCAGCCTTCATATTTCCCTTCAGGGACCGCGTAATTCACCCCTCCACTTT

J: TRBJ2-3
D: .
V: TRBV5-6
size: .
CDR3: CASSLGLITDTQYF
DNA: TGTGCCAGCAGCTTAGGGCTGATCACAGATACGCAGTATTTT

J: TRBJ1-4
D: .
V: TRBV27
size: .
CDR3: CASSLSSRTNEKLFF
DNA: TGTGCCAGCAGTTTATCGTCGAGAACTAATGAAAAACTGTTTTTT

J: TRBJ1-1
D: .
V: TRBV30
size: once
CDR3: CAWSVRLNTEAFF
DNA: TGTGCCTGGAGTGTACGCCTGAACACTGAAGCTTTCTTT

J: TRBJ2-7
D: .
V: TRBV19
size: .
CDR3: CASSIQSTGPYEQYF
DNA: TGTGCCAGTAGTATACAATCCACAGGGCCCTACGAGCAGTACTTC

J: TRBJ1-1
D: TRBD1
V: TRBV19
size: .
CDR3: CASSTATGGRDTEAFF
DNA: TGTGCCAGTAGTACGGCTACAGGGGGCCGGGACACTGAAGCTTTCTTT

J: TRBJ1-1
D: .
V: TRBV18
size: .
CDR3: CASSPPNSMNTEAFF
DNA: TGTGCCAGCTCACCACCGAACAGCATGAACACTGAAGCTTTCTTT

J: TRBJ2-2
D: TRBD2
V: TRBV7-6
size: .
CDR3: CASSLVPSGSGTGELFF
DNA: TGTGCCAGCAGCTTAGTCCCTAGCGGGAGCGGTACCGGGGAGCTGTTTTTT

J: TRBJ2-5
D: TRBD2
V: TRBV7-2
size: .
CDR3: CASSQQRGGLQAQYF
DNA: TGTGCCAGCAGCCAACAGCGGGGGGGGCTTCAGGCCCAGTACTTC

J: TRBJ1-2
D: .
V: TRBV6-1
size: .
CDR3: CASSVLDGRRGYTF
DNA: TGTGCCAGCAGCGTTCTCGACGGCCGGAGGGGCTACACCTTC

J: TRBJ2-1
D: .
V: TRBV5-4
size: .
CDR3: CASRIFGGGDEQFF
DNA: TGTGCCAGCAGGATATTTGGGGGGGGCGATGAGCAGTTCTTC

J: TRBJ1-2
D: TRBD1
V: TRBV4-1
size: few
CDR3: CASSQGTGVYGYTF
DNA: TGCGCCAGCAGCCAAGGAACAGGGGTCTATGGCTACACCTTC

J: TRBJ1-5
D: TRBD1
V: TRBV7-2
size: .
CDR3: CASSPEGQGSQPQHF
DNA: TGTGCCAGCAGCCCCGAAGGACAGGGGTCTCAGCCCCAGCATTTT

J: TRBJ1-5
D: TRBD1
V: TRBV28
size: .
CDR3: CASRPTGTGFQPQHF
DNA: TGTGCCAGCAGACCGACCGGGACAGGGTTTCAGCCCCAGCATTTT

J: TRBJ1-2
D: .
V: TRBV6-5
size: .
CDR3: CATREPGGKGYTF
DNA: TGTGCCACCCGAGAACCCGGGGGTAAAGGCTACACCTTC

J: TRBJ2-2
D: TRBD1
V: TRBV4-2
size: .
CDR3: CASSPGTGSNTGELFF
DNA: TGTGCCAGCAGCCCCGGGACAGGTTCGAACACCGGGGAGCTGTTTTTT

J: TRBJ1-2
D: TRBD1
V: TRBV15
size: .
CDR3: CATSRRWPGGGGYTF
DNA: TGTGCCACCAGCAGAAGGTGGCCAGGGGGCGGTGGCTACACCTTC

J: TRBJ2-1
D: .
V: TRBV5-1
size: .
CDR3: CASEGGGLSYNEQFF
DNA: TGCGCCAGCGAGGGTGGCGGACTCTCCTACAATGAGCAGTTCTTC

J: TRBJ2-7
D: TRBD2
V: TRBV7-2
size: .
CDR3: CASSFASGAYEQYF
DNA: TGTGCCAGCAGCTTTGCTAGCGGGGCCTACGAGCAGTACTTC

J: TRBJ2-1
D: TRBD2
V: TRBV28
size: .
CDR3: CASLPGTSDGNEQFF
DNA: TGTGCCAGCCTACCCGGGACTAGCGATGGAAATGAGCAGTTCTTC

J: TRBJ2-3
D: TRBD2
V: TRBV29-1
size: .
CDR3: CSLSGLAGLTDTQYF
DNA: TGCAGCCTGTCCGGACTAGCGGGCCTCACAGATACGCAGTATTTT

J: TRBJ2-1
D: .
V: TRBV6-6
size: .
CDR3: CASTAGRGRTNEQFF
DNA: TGTGCCAGCACTGCGGGCAGGGGACGGACCAATGAGCAGTTCTTC

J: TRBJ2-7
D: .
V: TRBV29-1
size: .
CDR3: CSAGPASYEQYF
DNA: TGCAGCGCCGGACCCGCATCGTACGAGCAGTACTTC

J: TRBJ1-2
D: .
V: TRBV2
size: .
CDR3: CASSEAPGSSYTF
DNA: TGTGCCAGCAGTGAAGCCCCAGGAAGCAGCTACACCTTC

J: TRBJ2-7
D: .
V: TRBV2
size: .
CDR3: CASRENLDRSYEQYF
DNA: TGTGCCAGCAGGGAAAACTTGGACAGAAGTTACGAGCAGTACTTC

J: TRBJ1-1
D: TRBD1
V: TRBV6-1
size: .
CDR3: CASSEGWTGIPEAFF
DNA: TGTGCCAGCAGTGAAGGCTGGACAGGGATCCCTGAAGCTTTCTTT

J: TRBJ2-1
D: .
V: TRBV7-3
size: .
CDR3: CASSLIFSGLGYNEQFF
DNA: TGTGCCAGCAGCTTAATTTTTTCAGGACTGGGCTACAATGAGCAGTTCTTC

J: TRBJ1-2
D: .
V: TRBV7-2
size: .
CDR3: CASSQRTRGYTF
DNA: TGTGCCAGCAGCCAGAGGACGCGGGGCTACACCTTC

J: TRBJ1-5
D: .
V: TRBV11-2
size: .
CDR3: CASSHNPGQTWNQPQHF
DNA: TGTGCCAGCAGCCATAACCCGGGACAAACATGGAATCAGCCCCAGCATTTT

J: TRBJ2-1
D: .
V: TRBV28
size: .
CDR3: CASSLGGSYNEQFF
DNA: TGTGCCAGCAGTTTGGGGGGCAGCTACAATGAGCAGTTCTTC

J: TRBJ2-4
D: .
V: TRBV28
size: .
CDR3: CASSLSGHEVAKNIQYF
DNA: TGTGCCAGCAGTTTATCAGGTCACGAGGTTGCCAAAAACATTCAGTACTTC